Below are 15 T cell receptor beta chains sequenced from a single sample in a study of blood T cell repertoires in COVID-19. TCRdb's copy holds only in-frame clones and misses some; the assay was immunoSEQ multiplex PCR. Here the sample spans 180,000 or so clones, over 70% being singletons. The sequenced material came from PBMCs or T cells enriched from blood (not recorded which). Receptors originate from a man aged 55 to 70 who had been exposed to COVID-19.

The rearrangement uses TRBV30 and TRBJ2-7, with 7 bases that match TRBD1. Germline assignment: CDR1 GTSNPN and CDR2 SVGIG (reference sequence). V lost 4 bases to trimming and J lost 7 bases; unmatched junction nucleotides: 7. CDR3 length: 12 amino acids. DNA of the CDR3: TGTGCCTGGACCGAGACAGGGCTTGAGCAGTACTTC. Translated, it gives CAWTETGLEQYF.

The chain carries TRBV7-6 and TRBJ2-5; TRBD1 matches 10 bases. This CDR3 is built from 15 residues. Trimming removed 5 bases from V and 5 bases from J; junction bases left unmatched: 8. Germline loops: CDR1 SGHVS, CDR2 FNYEAQ. CDR3 amino acids: CASSVGTGVRETQYF. CDR3 DNA: TGTGCCAGCAGCGTAGGGACAGGGGTACGGGAGACCCAGTACTTC.

V gene TRBV19 combines with J gene TRBJ1-1; 8 nucleotides line up with TRBD1. The J segment lost 0 bases and the V segment lost 4 bases, leaving 13 bases of the junction unmatched. Germline V gene sequence: CDR1 LNHDA, CDR2 SQIVND (reference sequence). The CDR3 spans 18 residues. CDR3 sequence reads: CASSKNSPGQAMNTEAFF. As DNA, the CDR3 is TGTGCCAGTAGTAAAAACTCACCGGGACAGGCAATGAACACTGAAGCTTTCTTT.

This chain links TRBV29-1 with TRBJ1-4; 9 bases map to TRBD1. After removal of 6 bases from V and 5 bases from J, the junction contained 1 base not matched to a gene. The CDR3 spans 12 residues. CDR1 and CDR2 (germline): SQVTM, ANQGSEA. CDR3 in amino acids: CSVTGGNEKLFF. CDR3 bases: TGCAGCGTGACAGGGGGGAATGAAAAACTGTTTTTT. The full variable domain, with the rest looked up from reference TRBV29-1 and TRBJ1-4, is SAVISQKPSRDICQRGTSLTIQCQVDSQVTMMFWYRQQPGQSLTLIATANQGSEATYESGFVIDKFPISRPNLTFSTLTVSNMSPEDSSIYLCSVTGGNEKLFFGSGTQLSVL.

This CDR3 is CASRWGDSTSYEQYF. The CDR3 DNA follows: TGTGCCAGCAGATGGGGGGACAGCACCTCCTACGAGCAGTACTTC. The chain carries TRBV11-2 and TRBJ2-7; D is perhaps TRBD1 (7 bases). Germline V gene data show CDR1 as SGHAT and CDR2 as FQNNGV. The CDR3 has 15 amino acids. Trimming stripped 6 bases from V and 0 bases from J, with 15 bases between.

This clone has just one count. This sequence joins TRBV6-2 or TRBV6-3 and TRBJ2-3; 9 nucleotides match TRBD2. Trimming took 5 bases from V and 4 from J; bases not matched to a gene: 19. The CDR3 sequence is 19 residues long. Germline V gene lookup returns CDR1 MNHEY and CDR2 SVGEGT. CDR3 sequence (DNA): TGTGCCAGCAGTCCCCCCACGGTTTTGATAGCGGGAGAAGCAGATACGCAGTATTTT. It is translated as CASSPPTVLIAGEADTQYF.

CDR3 protein: CASSSGTGGHEQYF. Here the CDR3 DNA reads TGCGCCAGCAGCTCCGGGACAGGGGGCCACGAGCAGTACTTC. The chain carries TRBV5-1 and TRBJ2-7, with 12 bases matching TRBD1. V shed 3 bases and J 5 bases; nucleotides not matched to a gene: 3. This CDR3 has 14 amino acids. CDR1 and CDR2 from the germline V gene are SGHRS and YFSETQ.

This clone was counted a single time. CDR3: CASSESLMTGEGGYTF. CDR3 bases: TGCGCCAGCAGTGAGTCCCTAATGACAGGGGAGGGTGGCTACACCTTC. The V and J genes are TRBV10-1 and TRBJ1-2; 8 bases match TRBD1. The length of the CDR3 is 16 residues. J lost 7 bases, V lost 0 bases, and 10 bases had no gene match. Germline V gene lookup returns CDR1 WNHNN and CDR2 SYGVQD (reference sequence).

V usage is TRBV6-5 and J usage is TRBJ2-7; TRBD2 aligns across 7 bases. The trim removed 8 bases at V and 5 bases at J, leaving 12 bases unmatched. The CDR3 is 14 amino acids. Germline-derived CDR1 and CDR2 are MNHEY and SVGAGI. CDR3 nucleotide sequence: TGTGCCAGCCGCCTCGGGGCGGGAGCCCACGAGCAGTACTTC. Translation: CASRLGAGAHEQYF.

This chain joins TRBV1 and TRBJ2-3; no check of the table's D call, TRBD2, against the DNA was made. TRBV1 is a recognized pseudogene. The CDR3 sequence is 20 residues long. The CDR3 loop reads CTSSQGTGGRTSGTTDTQYF. The CDR3 region has the DNA TGCACCAGCAGCCAAGGGACAGGGGGTAGGACTAGCGGGACAACAGATACGCAGTATTTT.

This chain connects TRBV25-1 to TRBJ1-2; possible D gene TRBD1, 6 bases. In germline, CDR1 is MGHDK, CDR2 SYGVNS. Trimming removed 4 bases at V and 4 bases at J, with 13 bases between. The CDR3 loop spans 14 amino acids. The CDR3 is CASSGRTEPYGYTF. CDR3 in DNA: TGTGCCAGCAGTGGACGGACAGAACCCTATGGCTACACCTTC.

The chain joins TRBV30 to TRBJ2-3; unclear D gene. The CDR3 loop spans 12 amino acids. Germline values: CDR1 GTSNPN, CDR2 SVGIG (reference sequence). Trimming took off 4 bases at V and 1 base at J, with 6 bases between the two ends. The CDR3 bases are TGTGCCTGGACCCGGGGCACAGATACGCAGTATTTT. This sequence encodes CAWTRGTDTQYF.

The gene calls are TRBV7-2 and TRBJ2-1, with TRBD2 identical over 7 bases. Germline lookup yields CDR1 SGHTA and CDR2 FQGNSA. The CDR3 extends over 16 amino acids. After removal of 0 bases from V and 0 bases from J, the junction contained 2 bases not matched to a gene. The CDR3 region has the DNA TGTGCCAGCAGCTTAGCTCGCGGGAGCTCCTACAATGAGCAGTTCTTC. Protein sequence: CASSLARGSSYNEQFF.

The rearrangement links TRBV7-3 to TRBJ2-5, with TRBD1 matching over 7 bases. Germline CDR1 reads SGHTA; CDR2 reads FQGTGA. The CDR3 contains 14 residues. V shed 5 bases, J shed 5 bases, and the junction held 8 bases outside the gene matches. The CDR3: CASSRQGPRETQYF. CDR3 bases: TGTGCCAGCAGCAGACAGGGACCCCGGGAGACCCAGTACTTC.

This clone was counted a few times. V gene TRBV15 combines with J gene TRBJ1-6, with 8 nucleotides matching TRBD1. J gave up 10 bases and V 3 bases, and 8 bases lay outside the gene matches. There are 15 residues in the CDR3. Per the germline V gene, CDR1 is LNHNV and CDR2 is YYDKDF (reference sequence). This CDR3 is CATSRGQAALSPLHF. For the CDR3, the DNA is TGTGCCACCAGCAGGGGACAGGCTGCCCTCTCACCCCTCCACTTT.